The clone carrying this T cell receptor (beta chain) was picked up one time. Its antigen remains unknown. This sample is drawn from a study of shared clonotypes between healthy human individuals. Regarding the study as a whole: The naive CD4 repertoires of a few donors were compared, and around 5% of clonotypes were shared. The sampled material consisted only of blood, and tissue repertoires are likely to differ.

Sequenced by immunoSEQ multiplex PCR; TCRdb stores in-frame clones only, minus some. This repertoire shows 1.4 million to 1.5 million clones, more than 95% found once; its top ten account for approximately 1%. Unmatched junction bases numbered 11, after V lost 4 bases and J lost 6 bases. CDR3 length: 15 amino acids. Germline CDR1 and CDR2: GTSNPN and SVGIG (reference sequence). Sequenced material: naive CD4+ T cells sorted from blood. Subset in this sample: CD45RA+ positively selected. The clonotype comes from a man aged 25 to 40 in good health. The chain employs TRBV30 and TRBJ2-3; TRBD2 matches at 9 bases. The CDR3 sequence: CAWTSTSGTRDTQYF. CDR3 sequence (DNA): TGTGCCTGGACCTCGACTAGCGGAACCCGGGATACGCAGTATTTT.